This record concerns one T cell receptor (beta chain) sequence. J lost 4 bases, V lost 5 bases, and 7 bases had no gene match. Germline loops: CDR1 DFQATT, CDR2 SNEGSKA (reference sequence). The CDR3 is 14 residues long. The record originates from a study of early T cells in non-severe SARS-CoV-2 infection. Background on the study: Bulk RNA taken from unsorted whole blood was sequenced, leaving chains unpaired.

cDNA molecules, individually, were tagged with unique molecular identifiers. TCRdb redid the calling of the 5' RACE reads with MiXCR, one entry per CDR3 protein. The data show more than 65,000 distinct CDR3 sequences, 9.5% to 15% seen once. This chain links TRBV20-1 with TRBJ2-3; 9 positions agree with TRBD2. This material consisted of whole blood, taken at baseline. The TCR originated in an adult who was a healthcare worker with PCR-confirmed SARS-CoV-2 infection or an uninfected control (not recorded which). CDR3 protein: CSALAGRRADTQYF. CDR3 nucleotides: TGCAGTGCTCTAGCGGGGCGCCGGGCAGATACGCAGTATTTT.